This record covers a single T cell receptor beta chain. Its cognate antigen has yet to be identified. Per-base quality was not reported, and no clone a single base away is much larger than it. Library prep was done by the immunoSEQ multiplex PCR assay. TCRdb's version of the immuneACCESS table is confined to in-frame rearrangements and falls short of the full clone set. An unresolved V gene accounts for under half of the shortfall where checked; the remainder is of unknown origin. Within this sample are around 12,000 clones, with less than 85% of them counted one time only. Clones ranked in the top ten supply less than 25% of the sample. The sample belongs to a study of T cells after somatic rescue of genetic block (TCRdb year 2020). Background for the entire study: What the study looked at was long-term robustness, specifically in a T-cell system that came about through somatic rescue of a genetic block in T-cell development.

Trimming takes 0 bases off V and 7 bases off J; junction bases not matched to a gene: 5. CDR1 and CDR2 (KGHSH, LQKENI) derive from the germline V gene. The CDR3 holds 14 amino acids from the cysteine to the phenylalanine. Here the CDR3 DNA is all that survives: 42 bases in frame from base 1. The chain couples TRBV18 to TRBJ2-5, and 7 bases in between align with TRBD1. The receptor's source is a boy aged 5 to 17. The specimen was peripheral blood mononuclear cells (PBMCs). The CDR3 is CASSPPTGKGTQYF. Read as DNA, the sequence is TGTGCCAGCTCACCACCGACAGGGAAGGGGACCCAGTACTTC.